One sample yielded the 6 T cell receptor beta chains listed below, sequenced in a study of T cells of healthy individuals. TCRdb itself ran the 5' RACE reads through MiXCR, one entry per CDR3 protein. This table has 45,000 to 60,000 distinct CDR3 sequences, about 15% appearing once. These receptors all stem from a human donor in good health.

Ten or more counts support this clonotype. The chain links TRBV3-1 to TRBJ2-5; TRBD1 might be the D (6 bases). Germline V gives CDR1 LGHDT, CDR2 YNNKEL (reference sequence). The CDR3 extends over 15 amino acids. V dropped 1 base and J dropped 6 bases, with 15 bases sitting between them. CDR3 sequence reads: CASSQGPQGEKTQYF. CDR3 DNA: TGTGCCAGCAGCCAAGGTCCACAGGGAGAGAAGACCCAGTACTTC.

The V and J genes are TRBV7-2 and TRBJ2-7, with 14 bases aligning to TRBD2. With 3 bases clipped from V and 2 bases from J, the junction kept 9 bases outside the gene matches. Looked up from germline, CDR1 is SGHTA and CDR2 is FQGNSA. This CDR3 comprises 18 residues. In nucleotides, the CDR3 is TGTGCCAGCAGCTTGAGACTAGCGGGAGGGACTACCCCCTACGAGCAGTACTTC. Its protein product is CASSLRLAGGTTPYEQYF.

This clonotype was detected many times. The V gene is TRBV7-2, the J gene TRBJ2-1, with TRBD2 matching over 7 bases. The trim removed 2 bases at V and 9 bases at J, leaving 16 bases unmatched. The CDR3 has 17 residues. CDR1 and CDR2 (germline): SGHTA, FQGNSA. The CDR3 sequence is CASSLIPGLSSSGEQFF. CDR3 sequence (DNA): TGTGCCAGCAGCTTAATACCGGGACTATCATCCTCGGGTGAGCAGTTCTTC.

This rearrangement joins TRBV5-6 to TRBJ2-7; no definite D call. CDR1 and CDR2 (germline): SGHDT, YYEEEE. The CDR3 is made up of 13 amino acids. Trimming took off 4 bases at V and 5 bases at J, with 13 bases between the two ends. The DNA for the CDR3 is TGTGCCAGCAGCCTGATTAGACGAGACGAGCAGTACTTC. It translates to CASSLIRRDEQYF.

This clonotype appeared a few times. The gene calls are TRBV21-1 and TRBJ2-4. TRBV21-1 is deemed a pseudogene. The CDR3 runs 13 residues. CDR3 nucleotides: TGTGCCAGCAGCAAAACGGGCAAAAACATTCAGTACTTC. Translated, it gives CASSKTGKNIQYF.

This chain uses TRBV7-6 with TRBJ2-1; no definite D call. The CDR3 sequence is 15 residues long. Germline V gene data show CDR1 as SGHVS and CDR2 as FNYEAQ. Trimming took 1 base from V and 5 from J, leaving 12 bases between them. The CDR3: CASSLGGLEHNEQFF. CDR3 coding DNA: TGTGCCAGCAGCTTAGGAGGTTTGGAGCACAATGAGCAGTTCTTC. Based on the CDR3 plus reference TRBV7-6 and TRBJ2-1, the full variable domain is GAGVSQSPRYKVTKRGQDVALRCDPISGHVSLYWYRQALGQGPEFLTYFNYEAQQDKSGLPNDRFSAERPEGSISTLTIQRTEQRDSAMYRCASSLGGLEHNEQFFGPGTRLTVL.